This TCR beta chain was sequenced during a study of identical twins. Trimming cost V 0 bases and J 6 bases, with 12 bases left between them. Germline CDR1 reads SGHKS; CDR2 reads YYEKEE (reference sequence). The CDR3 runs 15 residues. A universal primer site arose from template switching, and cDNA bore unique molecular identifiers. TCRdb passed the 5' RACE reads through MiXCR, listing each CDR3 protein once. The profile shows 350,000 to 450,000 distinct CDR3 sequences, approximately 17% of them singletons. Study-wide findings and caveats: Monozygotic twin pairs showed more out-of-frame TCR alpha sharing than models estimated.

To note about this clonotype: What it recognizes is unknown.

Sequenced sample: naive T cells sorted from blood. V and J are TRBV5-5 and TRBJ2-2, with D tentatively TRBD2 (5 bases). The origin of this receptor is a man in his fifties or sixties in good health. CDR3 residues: CASSLDGLASGELFF. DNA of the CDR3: TGTGCCAGCAGCTTGGACGGGCTAGCATCCGGGGAGCTGTTTTTT.